This T cell receptor (beta chain) was sequenced during a study of blood T cells in healthy people across ages (dated by TCRdb to the mid-2010s). Study-wide context: In model experiments, roughly one uniquely barcoded TCR beta cDNA molecule per two T cells was captured by template switching. The donors were split into four age groups: young (average roughly 15 years), middle-aged (39), aged (roughly 60) and long-lived (roughly 88). The study analyzed two additional independent replicas of 1 million unique cDNA reads from the same blood draw for two donors, one aged 18 to 30 and one aged 80 or older. Age-related changes in TCR beta repertoire diversity were measured in the study by deep sequencing normalized with unique cDNA molecular identifiers. To avoid experimental bias, donors of different ages were distributed randomly across sequencing lanes. What the authors observed across the whole study: Observed TCR beta diversity per million T cells fell roughly linearly with age, and a significant reduction was already apparent by age around 40. Estimates of total diversity based on one million sequenced T cells were regarded as lower bounds and as underestimates. Compared with the aged group, the long-lived group had more naive CD4+ T cells, fewer expanded clones and increased TCR diversity, a pattern suggesting age selection. Observed TCR beta diversity correlated strongly with the percentage of naive T cells measured by flow cytometry. Bulk unsorted PBMC profiling prevented conclusive comparison of naive and antigen-experienced compartments. The CMV infection status of donors was not known, potentially confounding age-related changes in expanded clonotypes.

Library creation used 5' RACE. The listed sequencing device is Illumina HiSeq 2500. A second PCR of about 6 to 12 cycles was run with a J-beta primer mix and a sample-barcoded 5' primer. A template-switch 5' adaptor carrying 12 random nucleotides introduced a unique molecular identifier onto each TCR beta cDNA molecule. Each sample yielded at least 2.5 million CDR3-containing paired-end reads. First-strand cDNA was synthesized from all RNA with the Mint cDNA synthesis kit, primed by a TRBC-specific oligonucleotide. After uracil-DNA glycosylase treatment, a first 18-cycle PCR used universal primers M1SS and BC2_uni_R on all cDNA. The authors' pipeline ran thus. Each sample was normalized by randomly selecting 1 million high-quality reads, each carrying a distinct molecular identifier. Instead of being binned into consensus sequences, reads that shared molecular identifiers were thrown out. MiTCR, run with a Q25 quality threshold and the strictest error-elimination algorithm, handled CDR3 identification, clonotype clustering and error correction. A nonparametric unseen species model with Euler transformation was used to estimate lower-bound total TCR beta diversity. Using fastp trimming at Q25 and MiXCR clonotype assembly, TCRdb reanalyzed the public sequencing data and kept in-frame beta chains. Merged by CDR3 protein, the rows form single entries marked with the most common genes and DNA. The authors' filters were not applied to this entry. The sample has around 1.7 million distinct CDR3 sequences on record, roughly 27% of them singletons. The ten largest account for roughly 8% of the sample.

Donors were 39 systemically healthy Caucasian individuals from Russia aged roughly 6 to 95 years. Each donor gave approximately 10 milliliters of peripheral blood, collected into EDTA-treated Vacutainer tubes. Ficoll-Paque density-gradient centrifugation was used to isolate PBMCs, with at least 6.5 million per sample. Trizol reagent was used to extract total RNA from PBMCs, with at least 6 micrograms per sample. For every donor, flow cytometry on a PBMC aliquot measured the percentage of naive CD45RAhigh/CD27high T cells. This clonotype has more than one count but fewer than ten. This clone's antigen is unknown. No much larger clone exists at a distance of one base, and base qualities are not known. At the junction V is shortened by 4 bases and J by 2 bases; bases outside the gene matches: 4. From cysteine to phenylalanine, the CDR3 is 14 amino acids long. The retained sequence is limited to the CDR3, 42 bases, with the frame set at the first base. CDR1 and CDR2, per the germline V gene (reference sequence), are LGHDT and YNNKEL.

This receptor was taken from a woman aged 25 to 45 in good health. Source material: blood. Recombination linked TRBV3-1 to TRBJ2-7; 8 bases in the middle match TRBD1. The CDR3 region has the sequence CASSRTGSTYEQYF. The DNA sequence is TGTGCCAGCAGCCGGACAGGGTCCACCTACGAGCAGTACTTC.